The present T cell receptor beta chain was sequenced within a study of T cells in Graves' hyperthyroidism and ophthalmopathy (dated by TCRdb to about 2019). Background on the whole study: A discovery cohort of about a hundred patients, approximately 44 with Graves' ophthalmopathy and under 60 with stable Graves' hyperthyroidism, was used to find distinguishing TCR V-J signatures. Prospective prediction of ophthalmopathy was tested in an independent validation cohort of 18 hyperthyroidism patients and 17 patients who later progressed to ophthalmopathy. The roughly 90 discovery patients were divided at random into training and test sets in a 7:3 ratio. In addition, the study compared T-cell repertoires in thyroid tissue and in blood from a handful of Graves' hyperthyroidism patients. Once sampling was done, hyperthyroidism patients were given methimazole at a starting dose of 30 mg daily, whereas ophthalmopathy patients were given high-dose intravenous methylprednisolone. According to the paper, TCR Vbeta CDR3 sequencing was carried out on about 140 peripheral blood samples, which came from more than 40 ophthalmopathy, 75 or so hyperthyroidism and roughly 17 progressor patients. Overall study outcomes, separate from this receptor: In validation, the model predicted progression to ophthalmopathy a median of roughly six months before onset, with around 70% sensitivity and just under 75% specificity. No statistical method was used to set the sample size in advance, and investigators knew the group allocation. Most expanded thyroid clonotypes (frequency above 0.001) were also detected in blood, a finding suggesting that blood repertoires may reflect thyroid immune responses. Ophthalmopathy was separated from stable hyperthyroidism by a 13 V-J signature model, with about 88% sensitivity and approximately 81% specificity obtained in cross-validation and 80%/75% obtained in testing.

Stable Graves' hyperthyroidism was defined as no progression to ophthalmopathy during 18 months of follow-up. Hyperthyroidism patients were aged 18 to 65 years and newly diagnosed, with disease duration of less than 2 months. Any patient with an uncontrolled infection, another autoimmune disease, pregnancy or lactation was excluded. Diagnoses relied on clinical symptoms, serum thyroxine and TRAb, thyroid ultrasound and orbital computed tomography. Trizol reagent was used to extract total RNA, and RNA quality was then checked on an Agilent 2100 Bioanalyzer. Amplification of TCR beta CDR3 regions was carried out from RNA transcripts. A first-round RT-PCR of the TCR CDR3 used the HTBI primer set with the Qiagen OneStep RT-PCR kit. A second multiplex PCR round built the libraries, followed by size selection and purification. Paired-end sequencing of the libraries was performed with 100 bp reads on an Illumina HiSeq2000. The original pipeline was this. SOAPnuke was used to process the raw data, with reads discarded if the reads contained adapters or uncalled bases, had a mean Phred below 15, or lacked an exact constant-primer or identifier match. COPE v1.2.5 was used to merge the high-quality paired reads, and each unique nucleotide sequence was defined as a clonotype. Clonotypes were aligned to IMGT TRBV, TRBD and TRBJ reference segments using MiTCR v1.1. The analysis was restricted to V-J combinations with a frequency above 0.0001, which together covered about 99% of the repertoires. A TCS score was defined as the ratio between F50 (clonal expansion) and ExV (chaos), using BLOSUM62-based TCRdist between CDR3 peptides within each V-J. Welch's t-statistics and random forest reduced 500 to 550 V-J features to around 14, which were used in a naive Bayes classifier (R e1071). Thyroid-blood repertoire similarity was quantified with the Morisita-Horn index. TCRdb passed the public sequencing reads through fastp at Q25 and MiXCR, retaining productive beta sequences. CDR3 protein duplicates are merged, each entry listing the most common genes and DNA. These V and J calls derive from TCRdb rather than the authors' analysis. The sample records about 98,000 distinct CDR3 sequences, approximately 39% of which are singletons. 10% of the sample is held by the ten biggest clonotypes.

In its sample, this clonotype was seen many times. What this receptor recognizes is not known. No much larger clonotype is one base removed from it; base qualities were not supplied. Per the germline V gene (reference sequence), GTSNPN is the CDR1 and SVGIG is the CDR2. The V and J ends are trimmed by 0 bases and 1 base, leaving 7 bases between them. From cysteine to phenylalanine, the CDR3 is 13 amino acids long. Here the CDR3 DNA is all that survives: 39 bases in frame from base 1. The sample was peripheral blood or thyroid tissue (not recorded which). Recombination linked TRBV30 to TRBJ2-7; the D gene is not confidently resolved. The receptor's source is a woman aged 30 to 39 with Graves' hyperthyroidism. The nucleotides are TGTGCCTGGAGTGTTTCAGATTCCTACGAGCAGTACTTC. Translation gives CAWSVSDSYEQYF.